What follows are 16 T cell receptor beta chains derived from one specimen sequenced in a study of CD8 T cells in ankylosing spondylitis. TCRdb called the 5' RACE reads again in MiXCR, with one record for every CDR3 protein. The table includes about 220,000 distinct CDR3 sequences, approximately 7.3% detected once. Their antigen targets remain unknown. Study-level findings and limits: Ankylosing spondylitis blood appeared to carry a characteristic TCR beta motif of roughly 8 highly homologous variants.

Sequenced: blood, either unsorted or a sorted T cell fraction (not recorded which). Receptor source: a male donor with ankylosing spondylitis.

This chain links TRBV13 with TRBJ2-5; the D gene could be TRBD1 or TRBD2 (6 bases each). CDR1 is PRHDT and CDR2 is FYEKMQ in the germline V gene (reference sequence). The CDR3 is 14 amino acids. V was cut by 0 bases and J by 4 bases, with 9 bases left in between. This CDR3 reads CASSLGGGGETQYF. The CDR3 bases are TGTGCCAGCAGCTTAGGGGGGGGCGGAGAGACCCAGTACTTC.

This clonotype was picked up a small number of times. V usage is TRBV11-2 and J usage is TRBJ1-2, with 8 bases that match TRBD1. CDR3 length equals 13 residues. The V gene end was trimmed by 4 bases and the J gene end by 8 bases; junction bases not matched to a gene: 6. Germline CDR1 and CDR2: SGHAT and FQNNGV. CDR3 protein: CASSSGQGGGYTF. In nucleotides, the CDR3 is TGTGCCAGCAGCTCCGGACAGGGCGGAGGCTACACCTTC.

This clonotype was counted between two and nine times. The V and J genes are TRBV12-3 or TRBV12-4 and TRBJ2-7; D gene uncertain. The CDR3 contains 12 residues. V was trimmed by 5 bases and J by 7 bases, leaving 12 bases between them. The CDR3 DNA reads TGTGCCAGCAGTACCGCGTTCCAAGAGCAGTACTTC. The encoded protein is CASSTAFQEQYF.

This clonotype has ten or more counts. This chain joins TRBV4-3 and TRBJ1-4; 7 bases align to TRBD1. The V and J ends lost 3 bases and 7 bases, in that order; junction bases with no gene match: 8. Looked up from germline, CDR1 is LGHNA and CDR2 is YSLEER. The CDR3 has 15 amino acids. The CDR3 DNA reads as TGCGCCAGCAGCCACGAACCAGGGGGAGGTGAAAAACTGTTTTTT. Residues: CASSHEPGGGEKLFF.

This clonotype was observed a few times. The J gene is TRBJ2-7, the V gene TRBV28; 10 bases map to TRBD1. Unmatched junction bases numbered 5, after V lost 5 bases and J lost 4 bases. The CDR3 totals 14 residues. The germline gives CDR1 MDHEN, CDR2 SYDVKM. The CDR3 DNA is TGTGCCAGCAGTCACCGGGACAGGGGTTACGAGCAGTACTTC. Amino acid sequence: CASSHRDRGYEQYF.

This clonotype was counted at least ten times. This chain connects TRBV5-8 to TRBJ1-1, with 7 bases aligning to TRBD1. This CDR3 contains 14 residues. Trimming took 5 bases from V and 2 from J; bases not matched to a gene: 6. The germline V gene has CDR1 SGHTS and CDR2 YDEGEE. The CDR3 DNA is TGTGCCAGCAGTTACAACAGGGGCAACACTGAAGCTTTCTTT. It codes for CASSYNRGNTEAFF.

The table lists this clonotype with a few counts. The chain is built from TRBV6-1 and TRBJ2-7; 10 bases map to TRBD1. CDR3 length equals 13 residues. Germline CDR1 is MNHNS and CDR2 is SASEGT. Trimming took 10 bases from V and 2 from J; bases not matched to a gene: 5. The DNA of the CDR3 is TGTGCCACCTTGGACAGGGGGACCTACGAGCAGTACTTC. As protein: CATLDRGTYEQYF.

This clonotype was counted many times. CDR3 nucleotides: TGTGCCATCAAACCGGGACAGGGATTCGGCGGGGAGCTGTTTTTT. It is translated as CAIKPGQGFGGELFF. The V gene is TRBV27, the J gene TRBJ2-2; 9 bases align to TRBD1. V lost 10 bases, J lost 7 bases, and 13 bases stayed unmatched. The CDR3 consists of 15 residues. The V gene's germline CDR1 is MNHEY and CDR2 SMNVEV (reference sequence).

The sample holds many counts of this clonotype. The V gene is TRBV20-1, the J gene TRBJ2-3; tentatively, D is TRBD1 or TRBD2 (5 bases each). The CDR3 runs to 16 residues. Trimming removed 1 base from V and 4 bases from J, with 18 bases in between. Germline assignment: CDR1 DFQATT and CDR2 SNEGSKA (reference sequence). The CDR3 spells CSARVLPGTAPDTQYF. The CDR3 nucleotides read TGCAGTGCTAGAGTCCTCCCGGGGACGGCCCCAGATACGCAGTATTTT.

This clonotype was recorded at least ten times. The V gene is TRBV7-2, the J gene TRBJ2-1; maybe TRBD1 (6 bases). The V end lost 3 bases, the J end lost 8 bases, and 14 bases lay between the germline ends. This CDR3 spans 14 amino acids. The germline CDR1 and CDR2 sequences are SGHTA and FQGNSA. The CDR3 loop reads CASSFSQGTDEQFF. In DNA form, the CDR3 reads TGTGCCAGCAGCTTCAGTCAGGGGACCGATGAGCAGTTCTTC.

This rearrangement joins TRBV7-9 to TRBJ2-5; no clear D. Germline CDR1 reads SEHNR; CDR2 reads FQNEAQ (reference sequence). The CDR3 runs 13 residues. V was trimmed by 6 bases and J by 4 bases, leaving 12 bases between them. CDR3 amino acids: CASRAQLGETQYF. For the CDR3, the DNA is TGTGCCAGCAGGGCTCAGTTAGGAGAGACCCAGTACTTC.

This clonotype came up many times. This chain connects TRBV20-1 to TRBJ1-5; no firm D call. Germline V gives CDR1 DFQATT, CDR2 SNEGSKA (reference sequence). The CDR3 is made up of 14 amino acids. V was cut by 2 bases and J by 4 bases, with 12 bases left in between. CDR3 DNA: TGCAGTGCTAGATATGGCCAGCGTAATCAGCCCCAGCATTTT. Its protein product is CSARYGQRNQPQHF.

This clonotype was seen many times. The rearrangement joins TRBV28 to TRBJ2-7; tentatively, D is TRBD2 (6 bases). The V end was cut by 7 bases, the J end by 0 bases, with 13 bases between. Germline loops: CDR1 MDHEN, CDR2 SYDVKM. The CDR3 loop spans 14 amino acids. Here the CDR3 reads CASNKAGSSYEQYF. In DNA, the CDR3 is TGTGCCAGCAACAAAGCGGGTAGCTCCTACGAGCAGTACTTC.

V is TRBV6-1 and J is TRBJ2-4; TRBD1 agrees at 8 bases. Per germline, CDR1 MNHNS and CDR2 SASEGT. The CDR3 contains 16 residues. The V segment lost 4 bases and the J segment 0 bases; nucleotides outside the gene matches: 5. CDR3 residues: CASSGDRRLAKNIQYF. For the CDR3, the DNA is TGTGCCAGCAGTGGGGACAGGAGACTAGCCAAAAACATTCAGTACTTC.

CDR3 sequence: CASRTTDSYGYTF. Here the CDR3 DNA reads TGTGCCAGCAGAACCACGGACAGTTATGGCTACACCTTC. The V gene is TRBV28, the J gene TRBJ1-2, with D perhaps matching TRBD1 (6 bases). The germline V and J ends were trimmed by 6 bases and 5 bases, with 13 bases remaining between them. CDR1 MDHEN and CDR2 SYDVKM come from the germline V gene. The length of the CDR3 is 13 residues.

The chain employs TRBV2 and TRBJ2-7; D possibly matches TRBD1 or TRBD2 (5 bases each). Deletions cut 4 bases from V and 1 base from J, with 20 bases between. This CDR3 region has 17 residues. CDR1 is SNHLY and CDR2 is FYNNEI in the germline V gene. The CDR3 region is CASSVSSGRKGSYEQYF. The CDR3 coding sequence is TGTGCCAGCAGTGTGTCCTCGGGACGAAAGGGATCCTACGAGCAGTACTTC.